A selection of T cell receptor beta chains follows, all from one sample in a study of T cell responses to AZD1222 COVID-19 vaccine. TCRdb keeps only in-frame clones here, not all; method: immunoSEQ multiplex PCR. The sample yields tens of thousands of clones, under 90% seen once. This specimen consisted of peripheral blood, obtained on day 0 of MenACWY control vaccination. Source of these receptors: an adult in good health. Both conserved end residues are part of each CDR3. The D gene is left open where the match is weak. Clone size is given for some rows only: seen once, a few or many times, or a class if the clone is expanded.

V	J	size	D	CDR3	DNA
TRBV5-4	TRBJ1-1	once	NA	CASSLVTAPNTEAFF	TGTGCCAGCAGCTTAGTTACAGCTCCGAACACTGAAGCTTTCTTT
TRBV5-5	TRBJ2-7	NA	NA	CASNYIGGLYEQYF	TGTGCCAGCAACTACATCGGAGGGCTGTACGAGCAGTACTTC
TRBV30	TRBJ2-5	NA	NA	CAWSGGAGETQYF	TGTGCCTGGAGTGGGGGGGCCGGGGAGACCCAGTACTTC
TRBV19	TRBJ2-7	NA	NA	CASSVDFGTTYEQYF	TGTGCCAGTAGTGTCGATTTCGGGACAACTTACGAGCAGTACTTC
TRBV7-2	TRBJ1-5	NA	NA	CASSLVGNNQPQHF	TGTGCCAGCAGCTTAGTGGGCAACAATCAGCCCCAGCATTTT
TRBV9	TRBJ2-7	NA	NA	CASSVQSGTSLYEQYF	TGTGCCAGCAGCGTACAGTCCGGGACTTCTCTCTACGAGCAGTACTTC
TRBV21-1	TRBJ2-2	NA	NA	CASTGPDNTGELFF	TGTGCCAGCACGGGGCCTGATAACACCGGGGAGCTGTTTTTT
TRBV13	TRBJ2-7	NA	TRBD2	CASSPPGSGGLYEQYF	TGTGCCAGCAGCCCCCCGGGTAGCGGGGGCCTCTACGAGCAGTACTTC
TRBV6-5	TRBJ2-5	NA	NA	CASSGTFQETQYF	TGTGCCAGCAGCGGGACATTTCAAGAGACCCAGTACTTC
TRBV4-2	TRBJ2-3	NA	TRBD2	CASSQWMGVTGLGGNTQYF	TGTGCCAGCAGCCAATGGATGGGGGTAACGGGACTAGGTGGGAATACGCAGTATTTT
TRBV5-6	TRBJ1-5	NA	NA	CASSLFSNQPQHF	TGTGCCAGCAGCTTATTTAGCAATCAGCCCCAGCATTTT
TRBV7-2	TRBJ1-1	NA	NA	CASSLNPSVFEAFF	TGTGCCAGCAGCTTAAATCCGTCGGTATTTGAAGCTTTCTTT
TRBV7-2	TRBJ1-2	few	NA	CASSPPGGGGYTF	TGTGCCAGCAGCCCCCCCGGGGGTGGTGGCTACACCTTC
TRBV7-9	TRBJ1-6	NA	NA	CASSLVRQVLSPLHF	TGTGCCAGCAGCTTAGTGCGACAGGTTCTTTCACCCCTCCACTTT
TRBV4-1	TRBJ2-4	NA	NA	CASSQEEGTHLAKNIQYF	TGCGCCAGCAGCCAAGAGGAGGGAACCCACCTAGCCAAAAACATTCAGTACTTC
TRBV2	TRBJ1-5	once	TRBD1	CASSEATGGIQPQHF	TGTGCCAGCAGTGAAGCGACAGGGGGCATCCAGCCCCAGCATTTT
TRBV2	TRBJ1-2	NA	NA	CASSASEGFYGYTF	TGTGCCAGCAGCGCAAGCGAGGGTTTCTATGGCTACACCTTC
TRBV11-3	TRBJ2-5	NA	TRBD2	CASSLPGGSETQYF	TGTGCCAGCAGCTTACCGGGGGGGAGTGAGACCCAGTACTTC
TRBV6-5	TRBJ1-1	NA	NA	CASSPSGYTEAFF	TGTGCCAGCAGTCCGAGTGGGTACACTGAAGCTTTCTTT
TRBV20-1	TRBJ2-2	NA	NA	CSASKPYDTTGELFF	TGCAGTGCTAGTAAGCCTTACGATACGACCGGGGAGCTGTTTTTT
TRBV4-2	TRBJ2-7	few	NA	CASSPAGGDIYEQYF	TGTGCCAGCAGCCCTGCTGGGGGGGACATCTACGAGCAGTACTTC
TRBV2	TRBJ1-4	NA	TRBD1	CASRAGTGNEKLFF	TGTGCCAGCAGAGCCGGGACAGGGAATGAAAAACTGTTTTTT
TRBV9	TRBJ2-3	NA	NA	CASSVRGAADTQYF	TGTGCCAGCAGCGTACGGGGGGCGGCAGATACGCAGTATTTT
TRBV7-2	TRBJ1-2	NA	TRBD1	CASSPAQGYVYGYTF	TGTGCCAGCAGCCCAGCACAGGGGTACGTCTATGGCTACACCTTC
TRBV7-3	TRBJ2-1	NA	TRBD2	CASSLRPPLAGIYNEQFF	TGTGCCAGCAGCTTAAGGCCCCCTCTAGCGGGGATATACAATGAGCAGTTCTTC
TRBV5-6	TRBJ2-1	NA	TRBD1	CASSREGGGGQFF	TGTGCCAGCAGCCGGGAAGGGGGCGGTGGGCAGTTCTTC
TRBV6-5	TRBJ2-5	NA	TRBD1	CASGQGETQYF	TGTGCCAGCGGACAGGGGGAGACCCAGTACTTC
TRBV6-1	TRBJ2-2	NA	TRBD2	CASSEEGGRTGELFF	TGTGCCAGCAGTGAAGAGGGAGGGCGGACCGGGGAGCTGTTTTTT
TRBV2	TRBJ2-1	NA	NA	CASGLVRSYNEQFF	TGTGCCAGCGGTCTGGTGCGGTCCTACAATGAGCAGTTCTTC
TRBV27	TRBJ2-7	few	TRBD1	CASSLIQGAYEQYF	TGTGCCAGCAGTTTAATCCAGGGGGCTTACGAGCAGTACTTC
TRBV7-2	TRBJ1-2	NA	TRBD1	CASSPQTGGRGYTF	TGTGCCAGCAGCCCACAGACAGGGGGGCGGGGCTACACCTTC
TRBV11-3	TRBJ1-2	NA	NA	CASSLDQGEYGYTF	TGTGCCAGCAGCTTAGATCAGGGAGAGTATGGCTACACCTTC
TRBV3-1/TRBV3-2	TRBJ1-1	NA	NA	CASSQLGLSEAFF	TGTGCCAGCAGCCAACTGGGACTTTCTGAAGCTTTCTTT